This TCR beta chain was sequenced in a study of beta chain features in type 1 diabetes (dated by TCRdb to about 2018). Context from the whole study: Mean age, gender distribution, total cell number and subset yield did not differ between patients and healthy donors. A total of roughly 110 million sorted cells were examined across all samples, and the number of cells per subset was strongly correlated with RNA yield. The study compared TCRB repertoires of sorted circulating CD4+ T cell subsets between recently diagnosed type 1 diabetes patients and matched healthy donors. Regulatory and stem cell-like memory subsets were isolated from only 8 patients and about 8 healthy donors, whereas naive and central memory subsets came from all 28 donors. The research as a whole found: The naive, central memory and regulatory TCRB repertoires appeared to resemble one another more closely among patients than among healthy donors. A moderate but significant shortening of TCRB CDR3 length was observed in type 1 diabetes patients in all four CD4+ subsets. Fewer insertions and more nucleotide deletions at VDJ recombination sites were observed in patients with type 1 diabetes, implying thymic rearrangement abnormalities. Because small numbers of individuals were included in the HLA sub-analyses, any influence of HLA type on TCRB rearrangement was left unresolved. Shorter templates might have been favored by PCR, but patient and control samples were amplified and corrected together, so both groups would have been affected equally by any skew. Sequencing cDNA rather than genomic DNA could over-represent highly expressing activated cells, although activation and CD3 levels did not differ between groups.

The entire amount of isolated RNA was reverse transcribed using the High Capacity cDNA Reverse Transcription Kit, so the sequenced TCRB transcripts were expressed ones. Deep immunoSEQ sequencing was performed on naive, central memory and regulatory T cell samples, with an average of about 4 million total reads per sample. Sorted cells were lysed in RLT buffer and RNA was extracted with DNase-treated RNeasy Micro or Mini kits, depending on cell number. Each cell subset was processed separately to prevent cross-contamination, with patient and healthy donor samples processed together. The immunoSEQ multiplex PCR was used to amplify TCRB sequences from cDNA, yielding 87-bp fragments that span the CDR3 region. Sequencing of the amplicons was performed on the Illumina HiSeq platform. In the authors' own workflow: Synthetic template baselines were used to correct PCR bias computationally, reads within Hamming distance 2 were collapsed, and singletons that could not be merged were discarded. Reads were aligned against IMGT so that V, D and J genes, CDR3 length and insertions or deletions at six rearrangement sites could be assigned. Clonotype counts were normalized to sorted cell number within each subset before computing true diversity and Gini coefficients with the tcR R package. The overlap coefficient, calculated on TCRB nucleotide sequences, was used to quantify repertoire sharing. The table was pulled from immuneACCESS by TCRdb, which kept in-frame rearrangements only. Such tables lose some clones; where checked, under half of the loss comes from unresolved V genes, and the rest has no known cause. The DNA gave D and trimming, while V, J and clone size come from that table. In all, the sample holds some 200,000 clones, and around 9.9% of those were seen once. The top ten constitute 1% to 1.5% of the sample.

A single peripheral blood draw of around 100 mL on average was collected from each donor into heparinised tubes. Naive, central memory, regulatory and stem cell-like memory CD4+ T cells were sorted on a BD FACSAria II using a panel including CD45RO, CCR7, CD25, CD127, CD95 and CD27. Purity was above 98% for every sorted population. PBMCs were isolated immediately by Lymphoprep density gradient centrifugation and stained directly without culture. To minimize batch effects, samples were stained and sorted in pairs, one healthy donor with one patient per experiment. V and J lose 6 bases and 8 bases, and a span of 13 bases separates them. The germline V gene encodes CDR1 MNHNS and CDR2 SASEGT. The CDR3 numbers 13 residues from cysteine through phenylalanine. The CDR3 DNA has 39 bases and is translated from base 1. The table lists this clone with a few counts. Its antigen is unknown. No much larger clone is present one base from it, and per-base qualities are unavailable.

The source is a man younger than 30 in good health. The specimen was central memory CD4+ T cells from blood. This receptor chain uses TRBV6-1 and TRBJ1-4; the D gene cannot be resolved reliably. The CDR3 has the sequence CASRFTADEKLFF. The DNA sequence follows: TGTGCCAGCAGGTTTACGGCCGACGAAAAACTGTTTTTT.